The 9 T cell receptor beta chains given below trace back to one sample, sequenced in a study of molecular identifiers for immune sequencing clone quantification (dated by TCRdb to the late 2010s). The library was prepared using PCR. Sequencing took place on an Illumina HiSeq 4000. Using fastp trimming at Q25 and MiXCR clonotype assembly, TCRdb reanalyzed the public sequencing data and kept in-frame beta chains. Under each unique CDR3 protein, matching rows form one entry showing the most common genes and DNA. A total of under 600,000 distinct CDR3 sequences appear in this sample, roughly 23% of them only once. The top ten clones comprise under 0.85% of the sample. The sequenced sample was naive CD8+ T cells from blood, with Jurkat cell RNA spiked in. According to the study, the label for this sample's cell subset or site signals: FACS-sorted CD8+CD4-CCR7+CD45RA+ naive T cells. The receptor source for this set is a human donor in good health. Some libraries in this study had Jurkat cell RNA spiked in.

This clonotype was seen more than once but under ten times. The chain employs TRBV2 and TRBJ2-3, with no clear D. Germline V gives CDR1 SNHLY, CDR2 FYNNEI. This CDR3 region has 15 residues. V lost 1 base to trimming and J lost 1 base, with 9 bases between them. The DNA of the CDR3 is TGTGCCAGCAGTGAAGAGGTATTGGGCACAGATACGCAGTATTTT. Protein: CASSEEVLGTDTQYF.

The gene calls are TRBV27 and TRBJ2-3; possible D gene TRBD2, 5 bases. The CDR3 covers 15 residues. CDR1 is MNHEY, CDR2 SMNVEV, per germline (reference sequence). With 4 bases removed from V and 0 bases from J, the gap between germline ends came to 11 bases. The CDR3 coding sequence is TGTGCCAGCAGTTGGACTGTCGGGAGCACAGATACGCAGTATTTT. Translating gives CASSWTVGSTDTQYF.

With regard to this clonotype: An end of the junction does not agree with germline; a read error may underlie this. The chain carries TRBV6-1 and TRBJ1-3; D gene uncertain. CDR1 and CDR2 from the germline V gene are MNHNS and SASEGT. The CDR3 length is 15 residues. Here the CDR3 DNA reads TGTGCCAGCAGTGAATCAACGCTCTCTGGAAACACCGTATATTTT. Protein: CASSESTLSGNTVYF.

Details on this clonotype: The junction and the germline gene differ at one end; a read error may be behind it. This sequence joins TRBV29-1 and TRBJ2-3; weak D call: TRBD2 (5 bases). CDR1 is SQVTM, CDR2 ANQGSEA, per germline. The CDR3 has 13 residues. CDR3: CGVEEEEADTQYF. In DNA form, the CDR3 reads TGCGGCGTTGAAGAAGAGGAGGCAGATACGCAGTATTTT.

This sequence joins TRBV27 and TRBJ2-5; a possible D gene is TRBD1 (6 bases). Germline lookup yields CDR1 MNHEY and CDR2 SMNVEV (reference sequence). CDR3 length: 16 amino acids. Trimming left V 5 bases short and J 2 bases short, with 18 bases between. The DNA of the CDR3 is TGTGCCAGCAGTCCCCATGCAGGGGTGAGGCAAGAGACCCAGTACTTC. Amino acids: CASSPHAGVRQETQYF.

The rearrangement uses TRBV9 and TRBJ2-7, with D possibly called TRBD1 or TRBD2 (7 bases each). Germline values: CDR1 SGDLS, CDR2 YYNGEE. The CDR3 length is 14 residues. Trimming removed 3 bases from V and 6 bases from J, with 16 bases in between. CDR3 nucleotide sequence: TGTGCCAGCAGCGCAGGGAGGGGGCCCAGCGAGCAGTACTTC. Translated, it gives CASSAGRGPSEQYF.

This clonotype was seen more than once but under ten times. The chain employs TRBV27 and TRBJ1-4; D perhaps matches TRBD1 (5 bases). V shed 4 bases and J shed 9 bases, with 18 bases lying between them. CDR1 is MNHEY and CDR2 is SMNVEV in the germline V gene (reference sequence). The length of the CDR3 is 15 residues. The DNA for the CDR3 is TGTGCCAGCAGTTCGTTGTCAGGGTCAGTAAAAAAACTGTTTTTT. It is translated as CASSSLSGSVKKLFF.

Worth noting for this clonotype: A much larger clone differs from this one at a single base, so this may be a read error. The chain employs TRBV7-2 and TRBJ1-3; D is unresolved. Germline CDR1 is SGHTA and CDR2 is FQGNSA. This CDR3 is 17 amino acids long. With 5 bases removed from V and 0 bases from J, the gap between germline ends came to 17 bases. The CDR3 DNA sequence: TGTGCCAGCAGCCGCCTGGGAGGACGGGGCTCTGGAAACACCATATATTTT. This translates into CASSRLGGRGSGNTIYF.

This clonotype was detected ten times or more. V gene TRBV7-6 combines with J gene TRBJ2-3; 11 positions match TRBD2. After removal of 4 bases from V and 6 bases from J, the junction contained 9 bases not matched to a gene. Germline CDR1 is SGHVS and CDR2 is FNYEAQ. The CDR3 runs 16 residues. CDR3 region: CASSSNSGGGSDTQYF. CDR3 nucleotides: TGTGCCAGCAGCTCCAATAGCGGGGGGGGCAGTGATACGCAGTATTTT.